The following is a T cell receptor (beta chain) sequence with its context. Antigen: not known. Repertoires were generated with immunoSEQ multiplex PCR, while TCRdb's copy carries only in-frame clones and drops some. The sample lists 65,000 to 70,000 clones, approximately 91% occurring once. The sample comes from a study of cytomegalovirus exposure and HLA in healthy donors. Whole-study context: The approximately 110 validation repertoires used the same platform as the roughly 610 first-cohort repertoires, a later analysis reported.

Study-level points and caveats: The study flagged approximately 180 TCR beta chains as cytomegalovirus-associated.

V trimming: 5 bases; J trimming: 3 bases; junction bases outside the gene matches: 4. CDR1 and CDR2 (germline): SNHLY, FYNNEI. The CDR3 contains 15 residues. The rearrangement joins TRBV2 to TRBJ2-3; TRBD2 agrees at 11 bases. The clonotype was recovered from a man younger than 35 in good health and CMV-seronegative. Sequencing was done on a sample of PBMCs. The CDR3 DNA reads TGTGCCAGCAGTTTAGCGGGAGGGAGGACAGATACGCAGTATTTT. Translated: CASSLAGGRTDTQYF. Combining the CDR3 with reference TRBV2 and TRBJ2-3 gives the whole variable domain EPEVTQTPSHQVTQMGQEVILRCVPISNHLYFYWYRQILGQKVEFLVSFYNNEISEKSEIFDDQFSVERPDGSNFTLKIRSTKLEDSAMYFCASSLAGGRTDTQYFGPGTRLTVL.